The T cell receptor beta chain described here comes from a study of CD8+ T cells in alopecia areata. Once RNA had been extracted, it was reverse transcribed into cDNA to act as the sequencing template. The protocol was immunoSEQ multiplex PCR, while the TCRdb copy is restricted to in-frame clones and leaves out a portion. The sample comprises about 170,000 clones, 50% to 75% of which are singletons, and 16% rests with the top ten. Findings and limits, study-wide: Clonality in the scalp and expanded CD8+ clones ranked among the top 100 were significantly decreased by tofacitinib.

This clone was recorded a few times. Its specificity is unknown. V lost 0 bases to trimming and J lost 1 base, with 7 bases between them. CDR3 length equals 14 residues. In germline, CDR1 is SGHRS, CDR2 YFSETQ. This sample's treatment: oral pan-JAK inhibitor, 5-10 mg twice daily. The source was CD4+ T cells sorted from blood, collected between weeks 55 and 70, from a patient treated with tofacitinib. The chain links TRBV5-1 to TRBJ1-2; D perhaps matches TRBD1 (6 bases). The sequence came from a human donor with alopecia areata. The CDR3 DNA reads TGCGCCAGCAGCTTGGAACAGGGTAACTATGGCTACACCTTC. Translated, it gives CASSLEQGNYGYTF.